This is a list of T cell receptor beta chains from one sample in a study of blood T cell repertoires in COVID-19. Data came from immunoSEQ multiplex PCR; TCRdb stores just in-frame clones and leaves some out. The data show 75,000 to 80,000 clones, with about 87% seen just once and over 8.5% held by the top ten. Sample: peripheral blood. All receptors come from a human donor in a cohort sampled during active COVID-19. Both conserved end residues are part of each CDR3. Fields, in order: clone size, V gene, J gene, CDR3 protein. Some rows mark clone size as missing; the rest say once, few, many or name a class of expanded clone.

-	TRBV5-1	TRBJ2-5	CASSRGTSGQETQYF
-	TRBV28	TRBJ2-1	CASSLSTDNEQFF
-	TRBV10-2	TRBJ1-1	CASQVGREQGEAFF
once	TRBV7-2	TRBJ1-4	CASSLWEGGEKLFF
-	TRBV10-3	TRBJ1-5	CAISEWGGNQPQHF
-	TRBV2	TRBJ2-7	CASARSREGIYYEQYF
-	TRBV10-3	TRBJ2-2	CAISEAPGDGSGELFF
-	TRBV5-1	TRBJ2-3	CASREGTGGTDTQYF
-	TRBV30	TRBJ1-5	CAWSAGRGGNQPQHF
-	TRBV3-1/TRBV3-2	TRBJ2-3	CASSRGISGRPDTQYF
-	TRBV12-5	TRBJ1-5	CASGQNQRTGGTSPQHF
-	TRBV28	TRBJ1-4	CASSPPGQGGNEKLFF
-	TRBV6-1	TRBJ1-5	CASSEARTGRNTAQPQHF
-	TRBV27	TRBJ2-7	CASSKPTAATYEQYF
-	TRBV2	TRBJ1-2	CASLEWGGYGYTF
-	TRBV7-3	TRBJ1-5	CASSLGLGQPQHF
-	TRBV4-1	TRBJ2-1	CASSRHSSGAHNEQFF
-	TRBV12-3/TRBV12-4	TRBJ2-1	CAVSGGNEQFF
-	TRBV27	TRBJ2-1	CASTPEATSYNEQFF
-	TRBV12-3/TRBV12-4	TRBJ1-2	CASTPGNYGYTF
-	TRBV18	TRBJ2-1	CASSPGGVTREQFF
once	TRBV5-1	TRBJ1-4	CASSVGTPDWNEKLFF
-	TRBV28	TRBJ2-3	CASSSFASGSTDTQYF
once	TRBV28	TRBJ1-3	CASRTYRVEGNTIYF
once	TRBV30	TRBJ1-2	CAWSYRKAAYGYTF
-	TRBV6-7	TRBJ1-4	CASSYSRWAGVVEKLFF
-	TRBV27	TRBJ2-6	CASCRPGGPISGANVLTF
-	TRBV20-1	TRBJ2-5	CSASGETQYF
-	TRBV21-1	TRBJ2-4	CASSPRDAGGLRTKNIQYF
-	TRBV28	TRBJ2-7	CASSFALSSYEQYF
-	TRBV3-1/TRBV3-2	TRBJ2-2	CASSKGLAGGWTGELFF
-	TRBV19	TRBJ1-6	CASSTVNSGTGNSPLHF
-	TRBV28	TRBJ2-7	CASRNRDNTVGEQYF
-	TRBV9	TRBJ2-5	CASSVDNSHQETQYF
once	TRBV23-1	TRBJ2-5	CATPRGRKETQYF
-	TRBV12-5	TRBJ1-1	CASRFGVDTEAFF
-	TRBV5-1	TRBJ1-5	CASPTGQGDQPQHF
-	TRBV5-1	TRBJ2-2	CASSPLSQGATTGELFF
-	TRBV19	TRBJ1-1	CASSSTRGTEAFF
-	TRBV10-3	TRBJ1-1	CAISADRNTEAFF
-	TRBV27	TRBJ2-7	CASSQGGAGSQQYF
-	TRBV18	TRBJ1-1	CASSGGKGWKEMNTEAFF
-	TRBV15	TRBJ2-2	CATTRGTANTGELFF
-	TRBV13	TRBJ2-1	CASSLRQGLGQFF
once	TRBV27	TRBJ2-3	CASSLRLAGGDTQYF
-	TRBV3-1/TRBV3-2	TRBJ1-2	CASSQETGSARRRIYGYTF
few	TRBV28	TRBJ2-7	CASSRGRSYEQYF
-	TRBV14	TRBJ1-1	CASSQDTWRVAFF
-	TRBV28	TRBJ2-7	CASSSPARTGGNEQYF
-	TRBV4-2	TRBJ2-7	CASSPAGSPYEQYF
-	TRBV6-5	TRBJ1-2	CASSDRGHYGYTF
-	TRBV19	TRBJ1-6	CASRMSNSPLHF
few	TRBV5-1	TRBJ1-2	CASSTDRGTYGYTF
-	TRBV5-8	TRBJ2-5	CASSSPLGGGWQETQYF
-	TRBV5-4	TRBJ1-4	CASSLGQGSNEKLFF
once	TRBV27	TRBJ1-5	CASSPSVTGGRQPQHF
-	TRBV2	TRBJ2-1	CASSESWSEQFF
-	TRBV29-1	TRBJ2-5	CSVERGRQETQYF
-	TRBV18	TRBJ1-5	CASSPAGQSNQPQHF
-	TRBV19	TRBJ2-7	CASSISTSGREQYF